Each of the 15 T cell receptor beta chains below was sequenced from the same sample in a study of blood T cell repertoires in COVID-19. TCRdb's table, derived via immunoSEQ multiplex PCR, lists solely in-frame clones and lacks some. The sample lists 180,000 or so clones; 88% were seen once. Sequencing input: peripheral blood. The receptors originated from a man aged 18 to 29 with active or convalescent COVID-19.

This chain joins TRBV5-1 and TRBJ2-2; 7 nucleotides match TRBD1. CDR3 length: 14 amino acids. V trimming: 4 bases; J trimming: 5 bases; junction bases outside the gene matches: 5. CDR1 SGHRS and CDR2 YFSETQ come from the germline V gene. The CDR3 bases are TGCGCCAGCAGCGCAGACAGGGTGACCGGGGAGCTGTTTTTT. Translating gives CASSADRVTGELFF.

In its sample, this clone was seen once. The rearrangement links TRBV6-4 to TRBJ1-2, with D uncertain. Trimming removed 5 bases at V and 5 bases at J, with 18 bases between. The CDR3 loop spans 15 amino acids. CDR1 is MRHNA, CDR2 SNTAGT, per germline. The CDR3 DNA is TGTGCCAGCAGTTATGAGTCGGAGGGTCTGTATGGCTACACCTTC. It translates to CASSYESEGLYGYTF.

V usage is TRBV19 and J usage is TRBJ1-4; D is unclear. The germline gives CDR1 LNHDA, CDR2 SQIVND (reference sequence). The CDR3 extends over 14 amino acids. The ends were cut back, 1 base at V and 11 bases at J, with 14 bases in the middle. CDR3 region: CASSIADPAEKLFF. The CDR3, as DNA: TGTGCCAGTAGTATAGCAGACCCAGCGGAGAAACTGTTTTTT.

The rearrangement links TRBV19 to TRBJ1-2, with D possibly matching TRBD1 (5 bases). Trimming left V 3 bases short and J 2 bases short, with 7 bases between. CDR3 length equals 13 residues. Germline CDR1 and CDR2: LNHDA and SQIVND (reference sequence). CDR3 sequence: CASSMAGNYGYTF. CDR3 in DNA: TGTGCCAGTAGTATGGCAGGGAACTATGGCTACACCTTC.

The chain links TRBV12-3 or TRBV12-4 to TRBJ2-7; D uncertain. CDR3 length: 13 residues. V was trimmed by 6 bases and J by 0 bases, leaving 9 bases between them. The CDR3 DNA reads as TGTGCCAGCAGCCCCAGTTTCTCCTACGAGCAGTACTTC. Translated: CASSPSFSYEQYF.

This chain connects TRBV27 to TRBJ2-2; 7 bases map to TRBD1. The CDR3 spans 15 residues. The germline V gene has CDR1 MNHEY and CDR2 SMNVEV (reference sequence). Germline trimming cut 4 bases from V and 0 bases from J; bases unmatched to any gene: 2. The CDR3 reads CASSWDRSNTGELFF. The CDR3 DNA reads as TGTGCCAGCAGTTGGGACAGATCGAACACCGGGGAGCTGTTTTTT.

This chain uses TRBV9 with TRBJ2-2, with D unclear. Germline CDR1 SGDLS, CDR2 YYNGEE. Trimming pared 0 bases from V and 6 bases from J, leaving 18 bases between. The CDR3 runs to 17 residues. In DNA, the CDR3 is TGTGCCAGCAGCGTAGATCTCCGGGTCATTCAAGCCGGGGAGCTGTTTTTT. This gives the protein CASSVDLRVIQAGELFF.

The chain recombines TRBV19 with TRBJ1-4, with no clear D. Deletions cut 4 bases from V and 5 bases from J, with 5 bases between. Germline V gene lookup returns CDR1 LNHDA and CDR2 SQIVND (reference sequence). The length of the CDR3 is 12 residues. The CDR3 DNA reads TGTGCCAGTAGTAAACGGAATGAAAAACTGTTTTTT. Its translation: CASSKRNEKLFF.

This clone was found a few times. The chain links TRBV14 to TRBJ2-5; D might be TRBD2 (6 bases). The germline V gene encodes CDR1 SGHDN and CDR2 FVKESK. V was cut by 4 bases and J by 5 bases, with 20 bases left in between. The CDR3 consists of 16 residues. CDR3 loop: CASSPLRTGDSETQYF. As DNA, the CDR3 is TGTGCCAGCAGCCCCCTTAGGACGGGGGATTCGGAGACCCAGTACTTC. The full variable domain, rest sourced from reference TRBV14 and TRBJ2-5, is EAGVTQFPSHSVIEKGQTVTLRCDPISGHDNLYWYRRVMGKEIKFLLHFVKESKQDESGMPNNRFLAERTGGTYSTLKVQPAELEDSGVYFCASSPLRTGDSETQYFGPGTRLLVL.

This rearrangement joins TRBV11-2 to TRBJ1-2; no clear D gene. V shed 1 base and J shed 7 bases, with 16 bases lying between them. Per the germline V gene, CDR1 is SGHAT and CDR2 is FQNNGV. The CDR3 is 15 amino acids. The CDR3 loop reads CASSLVPTGIGGYTF. The CDR3 DNA follows: TGTGCCAGCAGCTTAGTGCCGACGGGGATCGGTGGCTACACCTTC.

V and J are TRBV7-9 and TRBJ1-1; 9 nucleotides line up with TRBD1. CDR1 is SEHNR and CDR2 is FQNEAQ in the germline V gene (reference sequence). This CDR3 has 15 amino acids. Losses at the gene ends were 7 bases for V and 2 bases for J; bases not matched to a gene: 8. CDR3 nucleotide sequence: TGTGCCAGCAACCTCTGGACAGGGGCCAACACTGAAGCTTTCTTT. Its translation is CASNLWTGANTEAFF.

This rearrangement joins TRBV14 to TRBJ1-1; D possibly corresponds to TRBD1 (6 bases). V was trimmed by 3 bases and J by 2 bases, leaving 16 bases between them. Germline loops: CDR1 SGHDN, CDR2 FVKESK. The CDR3 spans 16 residues. The CDR3 nucleotides read TGTGCCAGCAGCCATCAGACGGGCAGGGGCAACACTGAAGCTTTCTTT. Amino acids: CASSHQTGRGNTEAFF.

The chain employs TRBV6-5 and TRBJ2-7; a weak D match, TRBD2 (5 bases). The CDR3 is made up of 15 amino acids. The V end was cut by 6 bases, the J end by 0 bases, with 15 bases between. Germline loops: CDR1 MNHEY, CDR2 SVGAGI. The CDR3 DNA follows: TGTGCCAGCAGCTTATCGGGGATAACCTCCTACGAGCAGTACTTC. It yields the protein CASSLSGITSYEQYF.

The V and J genes are TRBV2 and TRBJ1-2, with TRBD1 identical over 7 bases. CDR1 and CDR2 from the germline V gene are SNHLY and FYNNEI. V shed 6 bases, J shed 4 bases, and the junction held 5 bases outside the gene matches. The CDR3 length is 13 residues. The CDR3 loop is CASRGDRVYGYTF. The CDR3, as DNA: TGTGCCAGCAGAGGAGACAGGGTCTATGGCTACACCTTC.

J is TRBJ1-1 and V is TRBV12-5; weak D call: TRBD1 (6 bases). V was shortened by 5 bases and J by 5 bases, with 18 bases between the two germline ends. The V gene's germline CDR1 is LGHNT and CDR2 FRNRAP. The CDR3 has 15 residues. The CDR3 DNA is TGTGCTAGTGGTCTAGAAAGACAGGTGGGGACTGAAGCTTTCTTT. This translates into CASGLERQVGTEAFF.